These 25 T cell receptor beta chains share one sample of origin, sequenced in a study of CD8 T cells in Susac syndrome. RNA in amounts of about 0.5 to 1 ug was reverse transcribed with random hexamers. MiXCR was run by TCRdb on the immunoSEQ multiplex PCR reads, yielding one entry per CDR3 protein. The data hold about 90,000 distinct CDR3 sequences, with 90% to 97% observed a single time. Sequenced input: CD8+ T cells from PBMCs. These receptors were collected from a human donor with Susac syndrome.

The chain couples TRBV29-1 to TRBJ1-5, with 9 positions matching TRBD1. The germline gives CDR1 SQVTM, CDR2 ANQGSEA. The junction had 4 bases not matched to a gene; V was cut back by 3 bases and J by 4 bases. CDR3 length: 14 amino acids. In DNA form, the CDR3 reads TGCAGCGTTGAGACAGGGGGAACAAATCAGCCCCAGCATTTT. As protein: CSVETGGTNQPQHF. The full variable domain, in which reference TRBV29-1 and TRBJ1-5 provide the parts outside the CDR3, is SAVISQKPSRDICQRGTSLTIQCQVDSQVTMMFWYRQQPGQSLTLIATANQGSEATYESGFVIDKFPISRPNLTFSTLTVSNMSPEDSSIYLCSVETGGTNQPQHFGDGTRLSIL.

This chain uses TRBV15 with TRBJ1-2; D remains unclear. CDR1 LNHNV and CDR2 YYDKDF come from the germline V gene (reference sequence). Trimming stripped 0 bases from V and 7 bases from J, with 15 bases between. The CDR3 runs to 15 residues. CDR3 loop: CATSRDRANSGGYTF. The CDR3 DNA follows: TGTGCCACCAGCAGAGATAGGGCCAACTCAGGTGGCTACACCTTC.

V is TRBV12-3 or TRBV12-4 and J is TRBJ1-6, with D possibly matching TRBD1 (5 bases). CDR3 size: 15 residues. Trimming pared 3 bases from V and 6 bases from J, leaving 12 bases between. CDR3 loop: CASSLSSRVNSPLHF. DNA of the CDR3: TGTGCCAGCAGTTTGTCATCCAGGGTTAATTCACCCCTCCACTTT.

This clonotype was detected once. This chain connects TRBV27 to TRBJ1-2, with D possibly matching TRBD1 (6 bases). CDR1 and CDR2 from the germline V gene are MNHEY and SMNVEV (reference sequence). The CDR3 has 14 amino acids. Trimming left V 6 bases short and J 6 bases short, with 17 bases between. In nucleotides, the CDR3 is TGTGCCAGCAGCAGGGGAGGGTCGCCCAATGGCTACACCTTC. This gives the protein CASSRGGSPNGYTF.

The CDR3 DNA reads TGCAGTGCTAAGATGCCGGGGACAGTCCGGATTTCACCCCTCCACTTT. Its translation is CSAKMPGTVRISPLHF. V usage is TRBV20-1 and J usage is TRBJ1-6, with 7 nucleotides matching TRBD1. V shed 4 bases, J shed 9 bases, and the junction held 15 bases outside the gene matches. CDR3 size: 16 residues. Looked up from germline, CDR1 is DFQATT and CDR2 is SNEGSKA (reference sequence).

In DNA, the CDR3 is TGCGCCAGCAGCCCCGACAGCATTGCGAATACGCAGTATTTT. Translated: CASSPDSIANTQYF. The V call is TRBV5-1, the J call TRBJ2-3, with D tentatively TRBD1 (5 bases). The V gene's germline CDR1 is SGHRS and CDR2 YFSETQ. The CDR3 has 14 amino acids. Trimming took off 4 bases at V and 7 bases at J, with 16 bases between the two ends.

The chain links TRBV9 to TRBJ1-1; D not certain. Germline values: CDR1 SGDLS, CDR2 YYNGEE. The CDR3 covers 14 residues. V lost 0 bases, J lost 1 base, and 7 bases lay in between. The CDR3 region is CASSVAQKNTEAFF. The CDR3 DNA reads TGTGCCAGCAGCGTAGCACAAAAGAACACTGAAGCTTTCTTT.

This sequence joins TRBV6-5 and TRBJ2-5; 14 bases align to TRBD2. The CDR3 runs to 15 residues. J gave up 1 base and V 5 bases, and 0 bases lay outside the gene matches. Germline V CDR1 and CDR2: MNHEY, SVGAGI. Written as DNA, the CDR3 is TGTGCCAGCAGTGGGACTAGCGGGGGCCAAGAGACCCAGTACTTC. Amino acid sequence: CASSGTSGGQETQYF.

The chain combines TRBV28 with TRBJ1-5; D might be TRBD1 (6 bases). Germline assignment: CDR1 MDHEN and CDR2 SYDVKM. This CDR3 is 12 amino acids long. V lost 8 bases to trimming and J lost 5 bases, with 10 bases between them. The CDR3 DNA is TGTGCCAGCGAGCCAGGGGATCAGCCCCAGCATTTT. It is translated as CASEPGDQPQHF.

This chain links TRBV28 with TRBJ2-2; TRBD1 matches 10 bases. This CDR3 region has 13 residues. Unmatched junction bases numbered 4, after V lost 9 bases and J lost 6 bases. Germline V lookup: CDR1 MDHEN, CDR2 SYDVKM. The CDR3 DNA reads TGTGCCAGTACCGGGACAGGGGCCGGGGAGCTGTTTTTT. Translated: CASTGTGAGELFF.

This sequence joins TRBV28 and TRBJ2-7; weak D call: TRBD1 (5 bases). The CDR3 runs to 12 residues. Trimming pared 4 bases from V and 11 bases from J, leaving 15 bases between. Looked up from germline, CDR1 is MDHEN and CDR2 is SYDVKM. As DNA, the CDR3 is TGTGCCAGCAGTTCCCTCGACAGATTTGAGTACTTC. Amino acids: CASSSLDRFEYF.

V gene TRBV20-1 combines with J gene TRBJ1-4; D gene uncertain. Germline-derived CDR1 and CDR2 are DFQATT and SNEGSKA (reference sequence). V lost 0 bases and J 1 base, leaving 9 bases between the germline ends. This CDR3 is 15 amino acids long. The CDR3 region has the DNA TGCAGTGCTAGAGATTGGGCAGGAACTAATGAAAAACTGTTTTTT. It specifies CSARDWAGTNEKLFF.

In nucleotides, the CDR3 is TGCGCCAGCAGCCCGGCTAGCGGGGGGCCACTATCCACAGATACGCAGTATTTT. Encoded protein: CASSPASGGPLSTDTQYF. The chain links TRBV4-3 to TRBJ2-3, with TRBD2 matching over 11 bases. Germline assignment: CDR1 LGHNA and CDR2 YSLEER. V lost 4 bases to trimming and J lost 2 bases; unmatched junction nucleotides: 11. This CDR3 contains 18 residues.

In nucleotides, the CDR3 is TGTGCCAGCAGTTTAAGGTCTCCACGGGGGAGTTACGAGCAGTACTTC. This gives the protein CASSLRSPRGSYEQYF. This chain joins TRBV27 and TRBJ2-7; D perhaps matches TRBD2 (6 bases). Germline-derived CDR1 and CDR2 are MNHEY and SMNVEV (reference sequence). Trimming cost V 2 bases and J 4 bases, with 18 bases left between them. This CDR3 is built from 16 residues.

This clonotype was seen more than once but under ten times. V and J are TRBV4-1 and TRBJ1-3, with D perhaps TRBD1 (5 bases). The CDR3 runs to 16 residues. Trimming cost V 3 bases and J 0 bases, with 12 bases left between them. Looked up from germline, CDR1 is MGHRA and CDR2 is YSYEKL. CDR3: CASSHLRASSGNTIYF. The CDR3 DNA sequence: TGCGCCAGCAGCCATCTCAGGGCCAGCTCTGGAAACACCATATATTTT.

This chain uses TRBV9 with TRBJ2-2, with D maybe TRBD1 (5 bases). The germline V gene has CDR1 SGDLS and CDR2 YYNGEE. Deletions cut 0 bases from V and 2 bases from J, with 11 bases between. This CDR3 has 16 residues. The CDR3 protein is CASSVVQGPNTGELFF. In DNA, the CDR3 is TGTGCCAGCAGCGTAGTCCAGGGCCCTAACACCGGGGAGCTGTTTTTT. The variable domain in full, completed from reference TRBV9 and TRBJ2-2, reads DSGVTQTPKHLITATGQRVTLRCSPRSGDLSVYWYQQSLDQGLQFLIQYYNGEERAKGNILERFSAQQFPDLHSELNLSSLELGDSALYFCASSVVQGPNTGELFFGEGSRLTVL.

The chain couples TRBV5-4 to TRBJ2-7; 7 bases map to TRBD2. V shed 5 bases and J 6 bases; nucleotides not matched to a gene: 8. The CDR3 is 13 amino acids. The germline V gene has CDR1 SGHNT and CDR2 YYREEE (reference sequence). CDR3 coding DNA: TGTGCCAGCAGACCGGAGGGAGGGATCGAGCAGTACTTC. Encoded protein: CASRPEGGIEQYF. Based on the CDR3 plus reference TRBV5-4 and TRBJ2-7, the full variable domain is ETGVTQSPTHLIKTRGQQVTLRCSSQSGHNTVSWYQQALGQGPQFIFQYYREEENGRGNFPPRFSGLQFPNYSSELNVNALELDDSALYLCASRPEGGIEQYFGPGTRLTVT.

The J gene is TRBJ2-2, the V gene TRBV29-1, with TRBD1 matching over 10 bases. Per germline, CDR1 SQVTM and CDR2 ANQGSEA. There are 16 residues in the CDR3. The J segment lost 5 bases and the V segment lost 3 bases, leaving 9 bases of the junction unmatched. The chain's CDR3 is CSVELSGQGVTGELFF. In DNA, the CDR3 is TGCAGCGTTGAGCTGTCTGGACAGGGGGTGACCGGGGAGCTGTTTTTT.

The chain couples TRBV6-5 to TRBJ2-3; a possible D gene is TRBD1 (5 bases). V was clipped by 0 bases and J by 2 bases, with 12 bases between them. Germline V gene sequence: CDR1 MNHEY, CDR2 SVGAGI. CDR3 length: 16 residues. The CDR3 loop reads CASSYSRSTVTDTQYF. The CDR3, as DNA: TGTGCCAGCAGTTACTCGAGGTCGACAGTCACAGATACGCAGTATTTT.

The V and J genes are TRBV18 and TRBJ1-2, with 7 bases aligning to TRBD1. CDR3 size: 14 residues. Trimming took 0 bases from V and 7 from J; bases not matched to a gene: 5. Looked up from germline, CDR1 is KGHSH and CDR2 is LQKENI. The CDR3 DNA sequence: TGTGCCAGCTCACCACCGTCCAGGGACAGTGGCTACACCTTC. Translation: CASSPPSRDSGYTF.

The rearrangement uses TRBV20-1 and TRBJ2-5; D may be TRBD2 (5 bases). V dropped 4 bases and J dropped 5 bases, with 14 bases sitting between them. The CDR3 totals 13 residues. Looked up from germline, CDR1 is DFQATT and CDR2 is SNEGSKA (reference sequence). The CDR3 sequence: CSATGLLGETQYF. The CDR3 nucleotides are TGCAGTGCTACCGGACTTCTCGGGGAGACCCAGTACTTC.

The V gene is TRBV6-2 or TRBV6-3, the J gene TRBJ2-7, with D hard to call. Trimming stripped 2 bases from V and 9 bases from J, with 11 bases between. The CDR3 consists of 12 residues. Germline values: CDR1 MNHEY, CDR2 SVGEGT. The CDR3 loop is CASSYPAVWQYF. As DNA, the CDR3 is TGTGCCAGCAGTTACCCGGCGGTGTGGCAGTACTTC.

The chain couples TRBV25-1 to TRBJ1-1, with D hard to call. This CDR3 region has 14 residues. V was clipped by 1 base and J by 4 bases, with 10 bases between them. CDR1 and CDR2 (germline): MGHDK, SYGVNS. The CDR3 loop reads CASSESRAGTEAFF. CDR3 DNA sequence: TGTGCCAGCAGTGAATCCCGCGCCGGCACTGAAGCTTTCTTT.

V is TRBV9 and J is TRBJ2-7, with D possibly matching TRBD1 (6 bases). V gave up 4 bases and J gave up 0 bases, with 14 bases separating them. Germline V lookup: CDR1 SGDLS, CDR2 YYNGEE. This CDR3 contains 15 residues. The CDR3 bases are TGTGCCAGCAGCACCCGAGGGGGAAGCTCCTACGAGCAGTACTTC. It is translated as CASSTRGGSSYEQYF. Full variable domain (remainder filled in from reference TRBV9 and TRBJ2-7): DSGVTQTPKHLITATGQRVTLRCSPRSGDLSVYWYQQSLDQGLQFLIQYYNGEERAKGNILERFSAQQFPDLHSELNLSSLELGDSALYFCASSTRGGSSYEQYFGPGTRLTVT.

V and J are TRBV20-1 and TRBJ2-6, with unresolved D. V was pared by 6 bases and J by 4 bases, with 10 bases between. This CDR3 is 13 amino acids long. Germline V gene sequence: CDR1 DFQATT, CDR2 SNEGSKA (reference sequence). The CDR3 spells CSAHSGGANVLTF. As DNA, the CDR3 is TGCAGTGCCCACTCTGGGGGGGCCAACGTCCTGACTTTC.